These T cell receptor beta chains were read from a single sample in a study of T cell responses to AZD1222 COVID-19 vaccine. Some clones are missing from TCRdb's copy, which holds only in-frame ones; the method was immunoSEQ multiplex PCR. The sample holds some 120,000 clones, roughly 85% seen once. The source material was peripheral blood, sampled on day 0 of AZD1222 vaccination. The receptors were gathered from an adult in good health. Each CDR3 is given with its conserved first and last residue. D genes are given only for firm matches. The size of a clone is reported for some rows only, either as once, few or many, or as a class for expanded clones.

V	size	D	J	DNA	CDR3
TRBV30	once	-	TRBJ2-3	TGTGCCTGGAGTGAGTGGGGTAGCGCAAACTCGGATACGCAGTATTTT	CAWSEWGSANSDTQYF
TRBV19	few	-	TRBJ1-1	TGTGCCAGTAGTCCCATGAACACTGAAGCTTTCTTT	CASSPMNTEAFF
TRBV28	-	-	TRBJ2-1	TGTGCCAGCAGGGCCTCCGGTGAGCAGTTCTTC	CASRASGEQFF
TRBV30	-	-	TRBJ1-4	TGTGCCTGGAGTATAACAGACAGTCTCGGTGAAAAACTGTTTTTT	CAWSITDSLGEKLFF
TRBV15	-	TRBD2	TRBJ2-1	TGTGCCACCAGCGCTAGCGGGAGGGTTGAGCAGTTCTTC	CATSASGRVEQFF
TRBV6-2/TRBV6-3	-	TRBD1	TRBJ2-7	TGTGCCAGCAGACCTCCGGGGACAGGGGGCGCGAACCACGAGCAGTACTTC	CASRPPGTGGANHEQYF
TRBV19	-	-	TRBJ1-3	TGTGCCAGTAGGCCTTATCGGGGGGAGAGAGGAAACACCATATATTTT	CASRPYRGERGNTIYF
TRBV6-5	-	-	TRBJ1-2	TGTGCCAGCTCAGAGGGGAGAAGGGCTGGCTACACCTTC	CASSEGRRAGYTF
TRBV4-3	-	-	TRBJ2-1	TGCGCCAGCAGCCAAGACCGCGGCTCCTACAATGAGCAGTTCTTC	CASSQDRGSYNEQFF
TRBV3-1/TRBV3-2	-	-	TRBJ1-1	TGTGCCAGCAGCCAGGGGCAGCTGAACACTGAAGCTTTCTTT	CASSQGQLNTEAFF
TRBV7-9	-	-	TRBJ1-2	TGTGCCAGCAGCTTAGAGGACAGATTCAGCTACACCTTC	CASSLEDRFSYTF
TRBV30	-	-	TRBJ1-3	TGTGCCAGACAGTCGAGCTCTGGAAACACCATATATTTT	CARQSSSGNTIYF
TRBV11-2	once	TRBD2	TRBJ2-2	TGTGCCAGCCGACTAGCTGGGCCCGGGGAGCTGTTTTTT	CASRLAGPGELFF
TRBV15	-	-	TRBJ1-4	TGTGCCACCAGCAGAGCTACACCTAGGGGTGATCGCGAAGAAAAACTGTTTTTT	CATSRATPRGDREEKLFF
TRBV7-8	-	-	TRBJ1-2	TGTGCCAGCAGCCCGCTCGGGGGTGGCTACACCTTC	CASSPLGGGYTF
TRBV27	-	TRBD2	TRBJ2-3	TGTGCCAGCACCCCACTAGCGGGAGGCCTCCCAGATACGCAGTATTTT	CASTPLAGGLPDTQYF
TRBV5-1	-	-	TRBJ2-2	TGCGCCAGCAGCTCGAGAGGGGTCGAGGAGCTGTTTTTT	CASSSRGVEELFF
TRBV24-1	-	-	TRBJ1-1	TGTGCCACCAGTGCAGGGGCTTCCACTGAAGCTTTCTTT	CATSAGASTEAFF
TRBV19	-	TRBD1	TRBJ1-2	TGTGCCAGTAGTAGAGGAGGACAGGCCTATGGCTACACCTTC	CASSRGGQAYGYTF
TRBV10-1	-	-	TRBJ1-5	TGCGCCAGCAGTGGGCCACAGGAAAATCAGCCCCAGCATTTT	CASSGPQENQPQHF
TRBV30	-	-	TRBJ1-1	TGTGCCTGGGGGGGGGCCAGTATGAACACTGAAGCTTTCTTT	CAWGGASMNTEAFF
TRBV2	-	TRBD1	TRBJ2-1	TGTGCCAGCACCCGGGACAGGGAGAATGAGCAGTTCTTC	CASTRDRENEQFF
TRBV30	-	-	TRBJ2-2	TGTGCCTGGAGTGTCAGGATTTTTTCTAGGGACAACCAGACCGGGGAGCTGTTTTTT	CAWSVRIFSRDNQTGELFF
TRBV7-2	-	TRBD2	TRBJ2-7	TGTGCCAGCAGCTTAGCTTCCACTAGCGGGAGGGGGTACGAGCAGTACTTC	CASSLASTSGRGYEQYF
TRBV7-2	once	-	TRBJ2-5	TGTGCCAGCAGCTTAGAACCTCAAGAGACCCAGTACTTC	CASSLEPQETQYF
TRBV5-8	few	-	TRBJ2-7	TGTGCCAGCAGCTTAATATGGGCCCCCAACCAAAGGCAGTACTTC	CASSLIWAPNQRQYF
TRBV30	once	-	TRBJ2-3	TGTGCCTGGAGTGTACTCCTCGGAGGAATCACAGATACGCAGTATTTT	CAWSVLLGGITDTQYF
TRBV3-1/TRBV3-2	-	TRBD1	TRBJ1-2	TGTGCCAGCAGCTTCCGGGACAGGGGGCGGATTGGCTATGGCTACACCTTC	CASSFRDRGRIGYGYTF
TRBV10-2	-	TRBD1	TRBJ1-2	TGCGCCAGCAGTGAGTTGGGACAGGACAACTATGGCTACACCTTC	CASSELGQDNYGYTF
TRBV19	-	TRBD2	TRBJ2-7	TGTGCCAGTAGTGCACGACTAGCGGGAACCGAGCAGTACTTC	CASSARLAGTEQYF
TRBV7-9	-	TRBD1	TRBJ1-2	TGTGCCAGCAGCCTCGGGACAGGGGGCCCTGGCTACACCTTC	CASSLGTGGPGYTF
TRBV27	-	-	TRBJ2-7	TGTGCCAGCAGTTTATCCGGGGTCGGGATCATATACGAGCAGTACTTC	CASSLSGVGIIYEQYF
TRBV7-9	-	TRBD2	TRBJ2-2	TGTGCCAGCAGTTGGACTAGCGGGAGGAGGGGGGAGCTGTTTTTT	CASSWTSGRRGELFF
TRBV7-8	-	-	TRBJ2-3	TGTGCCAGCAGCTCCAGGGGCGGGGTCAGCACAGATACGCAGTATTTT	CASSSRGGVSTDTQYF
TRBV28	-	-	TRBJ2-4	TGTGCCAGCAGAATGGGAGGTCAAGCCAAAAACATTCAGTACTTC	CASRMGGQAKNIQYF
TRBV6-5	-	-	TRBJ1-5	TGTGCCAGCAGTTACAGGGGCCAGGGCGATCAGCCCCAGCATTTT	CASSYRGQGDQPQHF
TRBV6-2/TRBV6-3	-	TRBD1	TRBJ1-1	TGTGCCAGCAGTTACCCCGGGACAGGGAACACTGAAGCTTTCTTT	CASSYPGTGNTEAFF
TRBV6-6	-	-	TRBJ1-1	TGTGCCAGCAGTTACAAGCAGGCTTACATGAACACTGAAGCTTTCTTT	CASSYKQAYMNTEAFF
TRBV29-1	-	-	TRBJ2-7	TGCAGCATATCAATCTCCCACGAGCAGTACTTC	CSISISHEQYF
TRBV21-1	-	-	TRBJ2-7	TGTGCCAGACTTTCCGACAGGGCCGCGTCTTCCTACGAGCAGTACTTC	CARLSDRAASSYEQYF
TRBV24-1	-	-	TRBJ1-4	TGTGCCACCAGTGTTTCTCGGCCGGGGGCAGGTGGTGAAAAACTGTTTTTT	CATSVSRPGAGGEKLFF
TRBV7-3	-	-	TRBJ1-2	TGTGCCAGCAGCTTAACGCCAGGGGTGGGTGGCTACACCTTC	CASSLTPGVGGYTF
TRBV4-2	-	-	TRBJ2-1	TGTGCCAGCAGCCAACGTCTACAAACCTACAATGAGCAGTTCTTC	CASSQRLQTYNEQFF
TRBV5-1	-	-	TRBJ1-2	TGCGCCAGCAGCTTGGGTGGACTTGATCGAGGCTACACCTTC	CASSLGGLDRGYTF
TRBV2	-	-	TRBJ1-5	TGTGCCAGCAGGAAGGAGATATTCAATCAGCCCCAGCATTTT	CASRKEIFNQPQHF
TRBV7-2	-	TRBD1	TRBJ1-2	TGTGCCAGCAGCTCGGACAGGGGGAGAACCTACACCTTC	CASSSDRGRTYTF
TRBV11-2	-	TRBD1	TRBJ1-4	TGTGCCAGCAGCGCCAACAGGGGTTTGGCTGAAAAACTGTTTTTT	CASSANRGLAEKLFF
TRBV5-1	-	TRBD1	TRBJ2-5	TGCGCCAGCAGCTTGGTACAGGGGATGGAGACCCAGTACTTC	CASSLVQGMETQYF
TRBV5-1	-	-	TRBJ1-1	TGCGCCAGCAGCTTGGCGGGAGGGGAGAACACTGAAGCTTTCTTT	CASSLAGGENTEAFF
TRBV19	-	-	TRBJ1-2	TGTGCCAGTAGCCCGGGGAGAGACTATGGCTACACCTTC	CASSPGRDYGYTF